This entry lists 22 T cell receptor beta chains sequenced from one sample in a study of identical twins. TCRdb analysed the 5' RACE reads with MiXCR anew, one entry per CDR3 protein. The sample has roughly 1.6 million distinct CDR3 sequences, around a third seen once; the top ten hold more than 0.25%. The sample consisted of cord blood. Receptors originate from a newborn girl in good health.

The DNA of the CDR3 is TGTGCCAGCAGTTACTCCGGGCAGGGGGCATTTGAAGCTTTCTTT. As protein: CASSYSGQGAFEAFF. The V and J genes are TRBV6-5 and TRBJ1-1; TRBD1 matches 8 bases. Germline loops: CDR1 MNHEY, CDR2 SVGAGI. The CDR3 has 15 amino acids. With V trimmed by 0 bases and J by 7 bases, 7 bases remained unmatched.

With regard to this clonotype: At one end, the junction sequence differs from germline, possibly due to a read error. V is TRBV28 and J is TRBJ2-1; 8 bases align to TRBD2. CDR1 is MDHEN, CDR2 SYDVKM, per germline. This CDR3 spans 18 amino acids. This chain's CDR3 is CANSLLGGRPAVNNEQFF. The CDR3 coding sequence is TGTGCCAACAGTTTATTAGGCGGGAGGCCGGCAGTCAACAATGAGCAGTTCTTC.

The rearrangement joins TRBV13 to TRBJ1-1; a weak D match, TRBD1 (5 bases). The V gene lost 5 bases and the J gene lost 10 bases, with 17 bases spanning the gap. The CDR3 sequence is 13 residues long. The germline CDR1 and CDR2 sequences are PRHDT and FYEKMQ (reference sequence). CDR3: CASSLTDRGLAFF. CDR3 DNA sequence: TGTGCCAGCAGCCTCACTGACCGGGGACTAGCTTTCTTT.

Points on this clonotype: A much larger clone is a single base away; this may be a read error. The chain uses TRBV29-1 and TRBJ2-5; no reliable D call. The J call is uncertain, as TRBJ2-7 better fits the DNA end. Looked up from germline, CDR1 is SQVTM and CDR2 is ANQGSEA. The CDR3 length is 10 residues. The chain's CDR3 is CSVEWGEQYF. The CDR3 nucleotides are TGCAGCGTTGAATGGGGCGAGCAGTACTTC.

The chain employs TRBV5-1 and TRBJ1-1, with D perhaps matching TRBD1 (5 bases). CDR3 length equals 17 residues. The germline V gene encodes CDR1 SGHRS and CDR2 YFSETQ. V lost 1 base and J lost 4, with 20 bases in between. This CDR3 reads CASSLYQGPMGGTEAFF. The DNA of the CDR3 is TGCGCCAGCAGCTTGTACCAGGGCCCTATGGGGGGCACTGAAGCTTTCTTT.

This clonotype has just a few counts. The chain has TRBV25-1 and TRBJ2-7; 9 bases are a match to TRBD1. J lost 0 bases, V lost 5 bases, and 11 bases had no gene match. This CDR3 spans 17 amino acids. Germline V gene data show CDR1 as MGHDK and CDR2 as SYGVNS. CDR3 sequence: CASSTLQGAKGSYEQYF. CDR3 DNA sequence: TGTGCCAGCAGTACTTTACAGGGGGCAAAGGGCTCCTACGAGCAGTACTTC.

The chain links TRBV5-1 to TRBJ1-1, with 7 bases matching TRBD1. The ends lost 4 bases at V and 2 bases at J; junction bases unmatched: 5. Germline CDR1 reads SGHRS; CDR2 reads YFSETQ. The CDR3 has 14 amino acids. In DNA form, the CDR3 reads TGCGCCAGCAGCACCGGGACAGATAACACTGAAGCTTTCTTT. Protein: CASSTGTDNTEAFF. The full variable domain, rest sourced from reference TRBV5-1 and TRBJ1-1, is KAGVTQTPRYLIKTRGQQVTLSCSPISGHRSVSWYQQTPGQGLQFLFEYFSETQRNKGNFPGRFSGRQFSNSRSEMNVSTLELGDSALYLCASSTGTDNTEAFFGQGTRLTVV.

The CDR3 loop reads CASSLPGRGSPLHF. The CDR3 coding sequence is TGTGCCAGCAGCTTACCGGGACGCGGGTCACCCCTCCACTTT. The chain joins TRBV11-2 to TRBJ1-6, with D possibly matching TRBD1 (5 bases). The CDR3 has 14 residues. Per germline, CDR1 SGHAT and CDR2 FQNNGV. V lost 2 bases, J lost 10 bases, and 12 bases lay in between.

The chain links TRBV7-2 to TRBJ2-3, with D tentatively TRBD2 (5 bases). The CDR3 extends over 14 amino acids. V was pared by 3 bases and J by 2 bases, with 9 bases between. CDR1 SGHTA and CDR2 FQGNSA come from the germline V gene. For the CDR3, the DNA is TGTGCCAGCAGCTTTCAGAGGGACACAGATACGCAGTATTTT. It codes for CASSFQRDTDTQYF.

This clonotype was found many times. The CDR3 bases are TGTGCCAGCAGAGGTGGACGAAATGGCTACACCTTC. Translation gives CASRGGRNGYTF. The chain carries TRBV6-1 and TRBJ1-2, with D unresolved. The CDR3 is 12 residues long. Trimming removed 6 bases from V and 6 bases from J, with 11 bases in between. Germline CDR1 and CDR2: MNHNS and SASEGT.

V is TRBV12-3 or TRBV12-4 and J is TRBJ1-2; D perhaps matches TRBD1 (6 bases). This CDR3 contains 11 residues. Trimming pared 10 bases from V and 7 bases from J, leaving 13 bases between. CDR3 protein: CAIGLTGGYTF. CDR3 DNA: TGTGCCATCGGATTGACAGGTGGCTACACCTTC.

The chain is built from TRBV7-2 and TRBJ1-3; maybe TRBD1 (5 bases). CDR1 and CDR2 (germline): SGHTA, FQGNSA. V gave up 3 bases and J gave up 4 bases, with 13 bases separating them. The CDR3 covers 15 residues. The CDR3 reads CASSFEAGLGNTIYF. The CDR3 DNA reads TGTGCCAGCAGCTTCGAGGCAGGGTTAGGAAACACCATATATTTT.

This chain links TRBV4-2 with TRBJ2-1; TRBD2 aligns across 12 bases. The CDR3 is 14 amino acids. V lost 3 bases, J lost 9 bases, and 3 bases stayed unmatched. CDR1 is LGHNA and CDR2 is YNFKEQ in the germline V gene. In nucleotides, the CDR3 is TGTGCCAGCAGCCAGACTAGCGGGAGTTCTGAGCAGTTCTTC. Translation: CASSQTSGSSEQFF.

This chain connects TRBV12-3 or TRBV12-4 to TRBJ1-1, with 7 bases matching TRBD1. The trim removed 7 bases at V and 3 bases at J, leaving 8 bases unmatched. This CDR3 contains 14 residues. DNA of the CDR3: TGTGCCAGCACCCTGACAGGGAGGGACACTGAAGCTTTCTTT. It encodes CASTLTGRDTEAFF.

The rearrangement uses TRBV6-1 and TRBJ2-5, with 7 bases that match TRBD2. In germline, CDR1 is MNHNS, CDR2 SASEGT. The CDR3 has 12 amino acids. J was trimmed by 11 bases and V by 8 bases; bases with no gene match: 11. Here the CDR3 reads CASSQKRDEQYF. The CDR3 DNA is TGTGCCAGCTCGCAAAAGCGGGATGAGCAGTACTTC.

The table lists this clonotype with many counts. V and J are TRBV27 and TRBJ2-3, with a tentative D call TRBD1 (6 bases). The CDR3 extends over 15 amino acids. Trimming cost V 6 bases and J 1 base, with 14 bases left between them. The V gene's germline CDR1 is MNHEY and CDR2 SMNVEV (reference sequence). As DNA, the CDR3 is TGTGCCAGCAGCGCCCAAGGACAGCGCACAGATACGCAGTATTTT. Its protein is CASSAQGQRTDTQYF.

In this sample, this clonotype turned up a few times. The genes are TRBV7-2 and TRBJ2-1; 14 bases are a match to TRBD2. This CDR3 spans 19 amino acids. Germline-derived CDR1 and CDR2 are SGHTA and FQGNSA. V lost 5 bases and J lost 4; bases outside the gene matches: 13. The CDR3 protein is CASSRPRTSGRKGYNEQFF. The CDR3 nucleotides read TGTGCCAGCAGCCGTCCCCGGACTAGCGGGAGGAAAGGGTACAATGAGCAGTTCTTC. Supplemented by reference TRBV7-2 and TRBJ2-1, the full variable domain reads GAGVSQSPSNKVTEKGKDVELRCDPISGHTALYWYRQSLGQGLEFLIYFQGNSAPDKSGLPSDRFSAERTGGSVSTLTIQRTQQEDSAVYLCASSRPRTSGRKGYNEQFFGPGTRLTVL.

Remarks on this clonotype: The junction differs from germline at one of its ends, possibly a read error. This chain joins TRBV10-3 and TRBJ2-2; 7 bases are a match to TRBD1. CDR3 length: 15 amino acids. Germline assignment: CDR1 ENHRY and CDR2 SYGVKD. DNA for the CDR3: TGTGCCATCAGGGAGGCGACAGGGTACACTGGGGAGCTGTTTTTT. Translation: CAIREATGYTGELFF.

This clonotype occurred a few times. The chain links TRBV4-2 to TRBJ2-1, with D hard to call. Trimming left V 0 bases short and J 9 bases short, with 9 bases between. CDR1 is LGHNA and CDR2 is YNFKEQ in the germline V gene. This CDR3 is built from 13 residues. The CDR3 reads CASSQDRVGEQFF. The CDR3 nucleotides read TGTGCCAGCAGCCAAGATAGGGTAGGTGAGCAGTTCTTC.

This clonotype occurred a few times. The chain combines TRBV7-9 with TRBJ2-7; no clear D. Trimming shortened V by 5 bases and J by 0 bases, and 8 bases separated the two germline ends. Germline V gene data show CDR1 as SEHNR and CDR2 as FQNEAQ (reference sequence). CDR3 size: 13 residues. CDR3: CASSVALSYEQYF. Written as DNA, the CDR3 is TGTGCCAGCAGCGTTGCCCTCTCCTACGAGCAGTACTTC.

The V call is TRBV6-1, the J call TRBJ2-3, with 12 bases lining up with TRBD2. V was pared by 4 bases and J by 3 bases, with 8 bases of the junction left unmatched. In germline, CDR1 is MNHNS, CDR2 SASEGT. CDR3 length: 17 residues. The CDR3 region has the DNA TGTGCCAGCAGTGCCGGGACTAGCGGGCCCGGAACAGATACGCAGTATTTT. Translated, it gives CASSAGTSGPGTDTQYF.

This sequence joins TRBV29-1 and TRBJ1-1; D is uncertain. Germline V lookup: CDR1 SQVTM, CDR2 ANQGSEA. V lost 4 bases to trimming and J lost 1 base, with 7 bases between them. The CDR3 is 12 amino acids. For the CDR3, the DNA is TGCAGCGTTGGGGTACAGAACACTGAAGCTTTCTTT. Encoded protein: CSVGVQNTEAFF.